This T cell receptor beta chain was sequenced during a study of T cells in localized non-small cell lung cancer. The study, taken as a whole, reports: Uninvolved neighboring lung showed the greatest T cell clonality, exceeding tumor.

This clone was seen a handful of times. The antigen remains undetermined. Trimming at V came to 5 bases and at J to 6 bases, leaving 7 bases not matched to a gene. Germline V lookup: CDR1 SGHNT, CDR2 YENEEA. The CDR3 is made up of 15 amino acids. The data were produced by immunoSEQ multiplex PCR, yet TCRdb's version contains in-frame clones alone and is incomplete. The data show roughly 2,500 clones, 25% to 30% seen once. This TCR was sampled from a man between 18 and 49 years old with stage I lung adenocarcinoma. V usage is TRBV11-3 and J usage is TRBJ1-4; 9 positions match TRBD1. This sample comprised lung tumor tissue, obtained before any cancer treatment. The CDR3 here is CASSTRQGVDEKLFF. The CDR3 nucleotides read TGTGCCAGCAGCACTCGACAGGGGGTTGATGAAAAACTGTTTTTT.